The 7 T cell receptor beta chains listed next were all sequenced from one sample in a study of shared clonotypes between healthy human individuals. Using immunoSEQ multiplex PCR, the repertoire was profiled, and TCRdb retains in-frame clones only, with some absent. The repertoire holds a few million clones, with approximately 95% as singletons. Sequencing input: naive CD4+ T cells sorted from blood. The subset here: CD45RA+ positively selected. The origin of the receptors is a man aged 18 to 30 in good health.

The rearrangement joins TRBV6-1 to TRBJ2-7, with a tentative D call TRBD1 (6 bases). The V and J ends lost 6 bases and 2 bases respectively, with 14 bases between them. Germline V gene lookup returns CDR1 MNHNS and CDR2 SASEGT. CDR3 size: 14 residues. The CDR3 sequence is CASREQGPPYEQYF. The CDR3 DNA sequence: TGTGCCAGCAGGGAACAGGGACCCCCCTACGAGCAGTACTTC.

The sample holds one count of this clone. The rearrangement uses TRBV18 and TRBJ2-3; D is possibly TRBD1 (5 bases). Germline-derived CDR1 and CDR2 are KGHSH and LQKENI. V lost 1 base and J 1 base, leaving 15 bases between the germline ends. The CDR3 is 17 residues long. The chain's CDR3 is CASSPQVEGHRTDTQYF. The CDR3 DNA reads TGTGCCAGCTCACCACAGGTTGAAGGACACCGCACAGATACGCAGTATTTT.

The J gene is TRBJ2-3, the V gene TRBV5-6; perhaps TRBD1 as D (6 bases). The germline CDR1 and CDR2 sequences are SGHDT and YYEEEE. Trimming pared 6 bases from V and 2 bases from J, leaving 19 bases between. The CDR3 covers 16 residues. In nucleotides, the CDR3 is TGTGCCAGCATCGTTGGAGGTAGGGGGTTCACAGATACGCAGTATTTT. The encoded protein is CASIVGGRGFTDTQYF.

The gene calls are TRBV9 and TRBJ2-1; 11 nucleotides line up with TRBD2. CDR1 SGDLS and CDR2 YYNGEE come from the germline V gene. V was pared by 3 bases and J by 4 bases, with 6 bases of the junction left unmatched. The CDR3 is 16 amino acids. This CDR3 is CASSEPLAGGYNEQFF. The CDR3, as DNA: TGTGCCAGCAGCGAGCCCCTAGCGGGAGGATACAATGAGCAGTTCTTC.

The gene calls are TRBV5-1 and TRBJ2-3, with 13 bases that match TRBD2. The CDR3 runs to 15 residues. In germline, CDR1 is SGHRS, CDR2 YFSETQ. The trim removed 4 bases at V and 4 bases at J, leaving 3 bases unmatched. For the CDR3, the DNA is TGCGCCAGCAGCCGGACTAGCGGGAGCTCAGATACGCAGTATTTT. This gives the protein CASSRTSGSSDTQYF.

This chain joins TRBV11-3 and TRBJ2-7, with D perhaps TRBD1 (5 bases). Germline V gives CDR1 SGHNT, CDR2 YENEEA. V was shortened by 3 bases and J by 6 bases, with 12 bases between the two germline ends. This CDR3 contains 13 residues. The CDR3 DNA reads as TGTGCCAGCAGCTTTACGACAGTTGGCGAGCAGTACTTC. As protein: CASSFTTVGEQYF.

This clone turned up a few times. The J gene is TRBJ1-4, the V gene TRBV6-4; D gene ambiguous. Trimming shortened V by 6 bases and J by 0 bases, and 14 bases separated the two germline ends. The CDR3 totals 16 residues. Germline CDR1 reads MRHNA; CDR2 reads SNTAGT. The CDR3 bases are TGTGCCAGCAGACTCCTCTCGCGTGCAACTAATGAAAAACTGTTTTTT. It encodes CASRLLSRATNEKLFF.